The 10 T cell receptor beta chains given below trace back to one sample, sequenced in a study. The sorted Tregs were CD4+CD25+CD127-/low cells. In TCRdb, the 5' RACE reads were re-called with MiXCR into one record per CDR3 protein. The sample lists about 32,000 distinct CDR3 sequences, 25% to 30% occurring once. The sample consisted of tumor-infiltrating Tregs sorted from the breast tumor. The receptors were sampled from a female donor with breast cancer.

The chain is built from TRBV6-1 and TRBJ2-7; possible D gene TRBD2, 6 bases. In germline, CDR1 is MNHNS, CDR2 SASEGT. The V end lost 1 base, the J end lost 0 bases, and 10 bases lay between the germline ends. This CDR3 is 15 amino acids long. In nucleotides, the CDR3 is TGTGCCAGCAGTGAAGTCCCCGGGAGCTCCTACGAGCAGTACTTC. Encoded protein: CASSEVPGSSYEQYF.

The chain employs TRBV7-9 and TRBJ2-1; no reliable D call. CDR3 length: 12 residues. Per the germline V gene, CDR1 is SEHNR and CDR2 is FQNEAQ (reference sequence). The germline V and J ends were trimmed by 3 bases and 9 bases, with 9 bases remaining between them. CDR3 nucleotides: TGTGCCAGCAGCTTGATTCCCGGTGAGCAGTTCTTC. It translates to CASSLIPGEQFF.

This clonotype was observed at least ten times. The chain is built from TRBV25-1 and TRBJ2-1; TRBD2 agrees at 10 bases. Trimming took 3 bases from V and 5 from J; bases not matched to a gene: 19. CDR1 and CDR2 from the germline V gene are MGHDK and SYGVNS. The CDR3 covers 20 residues. In nucleotides, the CDR3 is TGTGCCAGCAGTGATGCAAGCGGGAGGGCCTTTAAGGTTCAGAACAATGAGCAGTTCTTC. As protein: CASSDASGRAFKVQNNEQFF.

This clonotype was picked up many times. The chain joins TRBV25-1 to TRBJ2-1; 8 nucleotides match TRBD1. Looked up from germline, CDR1 is MGHDK and CDR2 is SYGVNS. J lost 1 base, V lost 6 bases, and 2 bases had no gene match. The CDR3 length is 14 residues. CDR3 bases: TGTGCCAGCAGGGACAGGGAATCCTACAATGAGCAGTTCTTC. Its protein product is CASRDRESYNEQFF.

Regarding this clonotype: A much larger clone differs from this one at a single base, so this may be a read error. The chain recombines TRBV5-5 with TRBJ1-5; TRBD1 might be the D (5 bases). Per the germline V gene, CDR1 is SGHKS and CDR2 is YYEKEE (reference sequence). The CDR3 sequence is 15 residues long. Trimming left V 4 bases short and J 3 bases short, with 14 bases between. This CDR3 reads CASSEDYRTNQPQHF. The CDR3 nucleotides are TGTGCCAGCAGCGAGGATTACAGGACCAATCAGCCCCAGCATTTT.

The chain is built from TRBV5-1 and TRBJ2-3; D not resolved. CDR3 length: 12 residues. Germline-derived CDR1 and CDR2 are SGHRS and YFSETQ. The ends were cut back, 4 bases at V and 0 bases at J, with 3 bases in the middle. The CDR3 sequence is CASSQSTDTQYF. The CDR3 DNA reads as TGCGCCAGCAGCCAAAGCACAGATACGCAGTATTTT.

This clonotype was seen at least ten times. The chain couples TRBV6-1 to TRBJ2-2, with TRBD1 identical over 7 bases. The V segment lost 5 bases and the J segment 6 bases; nucleotides outside the gene matches: 9. Looked up from germline, CDR1 is MNHNS and CDR2 is SASEGT. The length of the CDR3 is 15 residues. The CDR3 here is CASSSQDRLAGELFF. The CDR3 nucleotides read TGTGCCAGCAGTTCCCAGGACAGGCTGGCCGGGGAGCTGTTTTTT.

This chain connects TRBV15 to TRBJ2-1, with D perhaps TRBD1 (6 bases). The germline V gene has CDR1 LNHNV and CDR2 YYDKDF (reference sequence). V was clipped by 0 bases and J by 6 bases, with 12 bases between them. The CDR3 runs to 15 residues. CDR3 nucleotide sequence: TGTGCCACCAGCAGAGATTTGGGCAGGGGCAATGAGCAGTTCTTC. It encodes CATSRDLGRGNEQFF.

Notes on this clonotype: One base away lies a much larger clone, so this may be a sequencing read error. The genes are TRBV11-2 and TRBJ2-1; D not resolved. Deletions cut 2 bases from V and 0 bases from J, with 11 bases between. The germline gives CDR1 SGHAT, CDR2 FQNNGV. The CDR3 extends over 16 amino acids. The DNA of the CDR3 is TGTGCCAGCAGCTTATTTACCGACGACTCCTACAATGAGCAGTTCTTC. Its protein is CASSLFTDDSYNEQFF.

At least ten counts were recorded for this clonotype. The chain combines TRBV6-5 with TRBJ2-1; D is unresolved. This CDR3 is 13 amino acids long. Germline loops: CDR1 MNHEY, CDR2 SVGAGI. V lost 8 bases to trimming and J lost 6 bases, with 14 bases between them. CDR3 sequence (DNA): TGTGCCAGCGGTAGAGCCCCAGCCAATGAGCAGTTCTTC. Residues: CASGRAPANEQFF.